What follows are 21 T cell receptor beta chains derived from one specimen sequenced in a study of blood T cells in healthy people across ages. Together with a sample-barcoded 5' primer, a J-beta primer mix was included in a second PCR lasting about 7 to 11 cycles. TCRdb itself ran the 5' RACE reads through MiXCR, one entry per CDR3 protein. The sample shows about 930,000 distinct CDR3 sequences, roughly 29% of them seen only once. Separately, the same data were catalogued under a study of T cells of mothers and their children.

The sequenced material came from blood. These receptors all come from a woman between 35 and 50 years old in good health.

The sample holds a few counts of this clonotype. The chain employs TRBV18 and TRBJ1-2; 7 nucleotides line up with TRBD1. V gave up 3 bases and J gave up 4 bases; unmatched junction bases: 11. CDR1 is KGHSH, CDR2 LQKENI, per germline. The CDR3 loop spans 16 amino acids. The CDR3 DNA reads as TGTGCCAGCTCACCTACCCTCACAGGGGAGGTCTATGGCTACACCTTC. It codes for CASSPTLTGEVYGYTF.

This clonotype was detected many times. This chain uses TRBV20-1 with TRBJ2-1, with 10 positions matching TRBD2. The CDR3 covers 15 residues. V shed 0 bases, J shed 8 bases, and the junction held 7 bases outside the gene matches. Germline assignment: CDR1 DFQATT and CDR2 SNEGSKA (reference sequence). CDR3 bases: TGCAGTGCTAGAGATCCCAGCGGGGGGGCCTATGAGCAGTTCTTC. Translation gives CSARDPSGGAYEQFF.

The chain recombines TRBV9 with TRBJ1-1; D might be TRBD1 (5 bases). V gave up 3 bases and J gave up 8 bases, with 14 bases separating them. Germline CDR1 SGDLS, CDR2 YYNGEE. The CDR3 runs to 13 residues. CDR3 DNA sequence: TGTGCCAGCAGCGGTACCCCGGGGGGAGAAGCTTTCTTT. Translating it yields CASSGTPGGEAFF.

This clonotype was observed a handful of times. The chain joins TRBV7-9 to TRBJ2-1; TRBD2 matches at 11 bases. The CDR3 runs to 16 residues. Germline CDR1 is SEHNR and CDR2 is FQNEAQ (reference sequence). V gave up 5 bases and J gave up 8 bases; unmatched junction bases: 11. CDR3: CASSPRASGGLDEQFF. The CDR3 DNA reads TGTGCCAGCAGCCCGCGGGCTAGCGGGGGGTTGGATGAGCAGTTCTTC. The variable domain in full, completed from reference TRBV7-9 and TRBJ2-1, reads DTGVSQNPRHKITKRGQNVTFRCDPISEHNRLYWYRQTLGQGPEFLTYFQNEAQLEKSRLLSDRFSAERPKGSFSTLEIQRTEQGDSAMYLCASSPRASGGLDEQFFGPGTRLTVL.

The sample holds many counts of this clonotype. The chain carries TRBV29-1 and TRBJ1-2, with a weak D call TRBD1 (6 bases). V lost 4 bases, J lost 3 bases, and 9 bases lay in between. Germline loops: CDR1 SQVTM, CDR2 ANQGSEA. The CDR3 has 12 amino acids. The CDR3 DNA reads as TGCAGCGTTGGCGCAGGGGACTATGGCTACACCTTC. The encoded protein is CSVGAGDYGYTF.

Details on this clonotype: No conserved phenylalanine or tryptophan ends this CDR3, so it is likely a read error. The chain links TRBV12-3 or TRBV12-4 to TRBJ2-7, with 8 bases fitting TRBD1. J lost 5 bases, V lost 6 bases, and 3 bases had no gene match. CDR3 length equals 12 residues. CDR3 sequence (DNA): TGTGCCAGCAGGGACAGGGCCGACGAGCAGTACTCC. It specifies CASRDRADEQYS.

The chain employs TRBV5-5 and TRBJ1-5; D gene uncertain. CDR3 size: 15 residues. CDR1 is SGHKS, CDR2 YYEKEE, per germline (reference sequence). V shed 4 bases and J shed 6 bases, with 17 bases lying between them. CDR3 in DNA: TGTGCCAGCAGCACCCAAGGTGTGTTTAGTCAGCCCCAGCATTTT. This sequence encodes CASSTQGVFSQPQHF.

The rearrangement links TRBV14 to TRBJ1-1; D is undetermined. This CDR3 has 13 residues. The V end was cut by 3 bases, the J end by 0 bases, with 5 bases between. Germline V gene sequence: CDR1 SGHDN, CDR2 FVKESK. The CDR3 here is CASSQRLNTEAFF. The CDR3 nucleotides are TGTGCCAGCAGCCAGAGGTTGAACACTGAAGCTTTCTTT.

The rearrangement uses TRBV5-1 and TRBJ2-2; TRBD2 agrees at 7 bases. Germline V gene sequence: CDR1 SGHRS, CDR2 YFSETQ. V lost 1 base, J lost 6 bases, and 9 bases stayed unmatched. This CDR3 has 16 amino acids. The DNA for the CDR3 is TGCGCCAGCAGCTTGTTCGCGGGGGAACTCGCCGGGGAGCTGTTTTTT. This gives the protein CASSLFAGELAGELFF.

The CDR3 spells CSAPARTGGNQPQHF. CDR3 nucleotide sequence: TGCAGTGCCCCAGCACGGACAGGGGGAAATCAGCCCCAGCATTTT. The chain uses TRBV20-1 and TRBJ1-5; 10 nucleotides line up with TRBD1. CDR1 is DFQATT, CDR2 SNEGSKA, per germline (reference sequence). J was trimmed by 4 bases and V by 6 bases; bases with no gene match: 9. CDR3 length equals 15 residues.

The chain has TRBV12-3 or TRBV12-4 and TRBJ2-1; 12 nucleotides agree with TRBD1. This CDR3 region has 15 residues. J lost 7 bases, V lost 6 bases, and 7 bases had no gene match. The CDR3 protein is CASRVGQGARNEQFF. In DNA form, the CDR3 reads TGTGCCAGCAGGGTGGGACAGGGGGCGCGAAATGAGCAGTTCTTC.

V gene TRBV7-2 combines with J gene TRBJ1-1, with a weak D call TRBD1 (5 bases). CDR3 length equals 14 residues. Germline values: CDR1 SGHTA, CDR2 FQGNSA. Trimming took 5 bases from V and 0 from J, leaving 10 bases between them. The CDR3 sequence: CASSLWGVNTEAFF. CDR3 DNA sequence: TGTGCCAGCAGCCTTTGGGGGGTGAACACTGAAGCTTTCTTT.

The chain uses TRBV20-1 and TRBJ2-1; TRBD1 matches at 9 bases. This CDR3 is 13 amino acids long. V was clipped by 3 bases and J by 10 bases; unmatched bases: 7. Per the germline V gene, CDR1 is DFQATT and CDR2 is SNEGSKA (reference sequence). CDR3 loop: CSASKDRGYEQFF. Here the CDR3 DNA reads TGCAGTGCTAGTAAGGACAGGGGCTACGAGCAGTTCTTC.

Concerning this clonotype: A clone one base away is much larger, so this may be a read error. The chain joins TRBV6-4 to TRBJ2-1, with 8 bases lining up with TRBD2. CDR1 is MRHNA and CDR2 is SNTAGT in the germline V gene. The CDR3 contains 15 residues. The CDR3 spells CASGDRAGAYNEQFF. CDR3 DNA sequence: TGTGCCAGCGGTGACAGAGCGGGGGCCTACAATGAGCAGTTCTTC.

The rearrangement links TRBV5-1 to TRBJ2-7, with 8 bases fitting TRBD1. V was clipped by 0 bases and J by 5 bases; unmatched bases: 16. The CDR3 spans 18 residues. The germline gives CDR1 SGHRS, CDR2 YFSETQ. In DNA form, the CDR3 reads TGCGCCAGCAGCTTGGCCGTATCAATAGACAGGGGAAGGGACGAGCAGTACTTC. Its translation: CASSLAVSIDRGRDEQYF.

In its sample, this clonotype was seen many times. V gene TRBV20-1 combines with J gene TRBJ2-7; D is unresolved. CDR3 length: 12 residues. Trimming took 6 bases from V and 4 from J, leaving 13 bases between them. Germline CDR1 is DFQATT and CDR2 is SNEGSKA (reference sequence). CDR3 region: CSAKQAVYEQYF. The CDR3 nucleotides read TGCAGTGCAAAGCAGGCCGTTTACGAGCAGTACTTC.

On this clonotype itself: A much larger clone differs by one base, so this may be a read error. V and J are TRBV7-2 and TRBJ2-1, with TRBD1 matching 9 bases. CDR3 length: 15 amino acids. Germline assignment: CDR1 SGHTA and CDR2 FQGNSA. Trimming removed 1 base from V and 10 bases from J; junction bases left unmatched: 8. In DNA, the CDR3 is TGTGCCAGCAGCTTAGGGGACAGGGTTTTCCACGAGCAGTTCTTC. Amino acids: CASSLGDRVFHEQFF.

Note on this clonotype: With a much larger clone just one base away, this may be a read error. The chain is built from TRBV9 and TRBJ2-7; unclear D gene. Germline-derived CDR1 and CDR2 are SGDLS and YYNGEE. The CDR3 consists of 16 residues. CDR3 in amino acids: CACSVAGQANSYEQYF. Written as DNA, the CDR3 is TGTGCCTGCAGCGTAGCTGGGCAGGCAAACTCCTACGAGCAGTACTTC. The whole variable domain, remainder taken from reference TRBV9 and TRBJ2-7, is DSGVTQTPKHLITATGQRVTLRCSPRSGDLSVYWYQQSLDQGLQFLIQYYNGEERAKGNILERFSAQQFPDLHSELNLSSLELGDSALYFCACSVAGQANSYEQYFGPGTRLTVT.

Remarks on this clonotype: Because it lacks the conserved phenylalanine or tryptophan at the end, this CDR3 is likely a read error. The V call is TRBV11-2, the J call TRBJ2-1; 10 nucleotides line up with TRBD2. The ends lost 6 bases at V and 8 bases at J; junction bases unmatched: 19. Looked up from germline, CDR1 is SGHAT and CDR2 is FQNNGV. This CDR3 has 18 residues. The DNA of the CDR3 is TGTGCCAGCAGAGAACAGCGGGGGGGCCTCTTCTGGACAGATGAGCAGTTCATC. As protein: CASREQRGGLFWTDEQFI.

Many counts were recorded for this clonotype. The rearrangement links TRBV2 to TRBJ2-7; TRBD1 agrees at 10 bases. Germline V gives CDR1 SNHLY, CDR2 FYNNEI. V lost 6 bases to trimming and J lost 5 bases; unmatched junction nucleotides: 13. CDR3 length: 16 amino acids. CDR3 residues: CASSPTPGTGVHEQYF. The CDR3 nucleotides read TGTGCCAGCAGCCCAACCCCCGGGACAGGGGTCCACGAGCAGTACTTC.

The chain recombines TRBV4-3 with TRBJ2-5, with 12 bases aligning to TRBD2. Germline values: CDR1 LGHNA, CDR2 YSLEER. V shed 4 bases and J 11 bases; nucleotides not matched to a gene: 14. This CDR3 comprises 16 residues. The CDR3 here is CASSLVETSGGREQYF. CDR3 coding DNA: TGCGCCAGCAGCCTCGTAGAGACTAGCGGGGGTCGGGAGCAGTACTTC.